This entry lists 20 T cell receptor beta chains sequenced from one sample in a study of blood T cell repertoires in COVID-19. Assay used: immunoSEQ multiplex PCR; TCRdb lists only in-frame clones, some missing. The data hold about 300,000 clones, with around nine tenths observed a single time. The specimen sequenced was PBMCs or T cells enriched from blood (not recorded which). These receptors all come from a woman aged 45-65 years who had been exposed to COVID-19.

J is TRBJ2-1 and V is TRBV11-2; TRBD2 agrees at 14 bases. V was pared by 4 bases and J by 10 bases, with 6 bases of the junction left unmatched. The CDR3 contains 15 residues. Germline V lookup: CDR1 SGHAT, CDR2 FQNNGV. The CDR3 DNA reads as TGTGCCAGCAGCTCGACTAGCGGGGGGGCTAGCGAGCAGTTCTTC. As protein: CASSSTSGGASEQFF.

The gene calls are TRBV28 and TRBJ1-2, with TRBD1 as a possible D gene (6 bases). Germline V gene data show CDR1 as MDHEN and CDR2 as SYDVKM. The CDR3 length is 12 residues. V lost 10 bases and J 5 bases, leaving 14 bases between the germline ends. CDR3: CATTGWWYGYTF. The DNA of the CDR3 is TGTGCCACCACAGGGTGGTGGTATGGCTACACCTTC.

This clone has a single count. The chain uses TRBV25-1 and TRBJ1-2, with 7 bases fitting TRBD1. Germline CDR1 reads MGHDK; CDR2 reads SYGVNS. The V gene end was trimmed by 3 bases and the J gene end by 5 bases; junction bases not matched to a gene: 3. The CDR3 extends over 13 amino acids. The DNA for the CDR3 is TGTGCCAGCAGTGACCAGGGACAGTATGGCTACACCTTC. Its protein product is CASSDQGQYGYTF.

The V and J genes are TRBV5-4 and TRBJ1-4; D is unclear. Germline assignment: CDR1 SGHNT and CDR2 YYREEE (reference sequence). The CDR3 covers 14 residues. The V gene lost 1 base and the J gene lost 3 bases, with 7 bases spanning the gap. The CDR3 protein is CASSLREANEKLFF. The CDR3 bases are TGTGCCAGCAGCTTGAGGGAGGCTAATGAAAAACTGTTTTTT.

This clone was seen more than once but under ten times. The V and J genes are TRBV12-3 or TRBV12-4 and TRBJ1-6; D remains unclear. V lost 1 base, J lost 7 bases, and 5 bases lay in between. The CDR3 extends over 13 amino acids. The CDR3 reads CASSLEQNSPLHF. The CDR3 DNA reads TGTGCCAGCAGTTTAGAACAGAATTCACCCCTCCACTTT.

The genes are TRBV2 and TRBJ2-6; D perhaps matches TRBD2 (6 bases). V lost 6 bases and J 0 bases, leaving 9 bases between the germline ends. The CDR3 loop spans 15 amino acids. Germline V gene lookup returns CDR1 SNHLY and CDR2 FYNNEI. Here the CDR3 reads CASSVDYSGANVLTF. In DNA form, the CDR3 reads TGTGCCAGCAGCGTGGACTACTCTGGGGCCAACGTCCTGACTTTC. The full variable domain, in which reference TRBV2 and TRBJ2-6 provide the parts outside the CDR3, is EPEVTQTPSHQVTQMGQEVILRCVPISNHLYFYWYRQILGQKVEFLVSFYNNEISEKSEIFDDQFSVERPDGSNFTLKIRSTKLEDSAMYFCASSVDYSGANVLTFGAGSRLTVL.

This clone appeared a single time. The chain combines TRBV9 with TRBJ2-1; 7 bases match TRBD1. Trimming took 1 base from V and 7 from J; bases not matched to a gene: 8. The CDR3 sequence is 15 residues long. Per the germline V gene, CDR1 is SGDLS and CDR2 is YYNGEE. As DNA, the CDR3 is TGTGCCAGCAGCGTAAAGGGGGCGCAGAGGAATGAGCAGTTCTTC. It specifies CASSVKGAQRNEQFF.

The J gene is TRBJ2-2, the V gene TRBV7-9, with 12 bases lining up with TRBD1. The germline gives CDR1 SEHNR, CDR2 FQNEAQ (reference sequence). Unmatched junction bases numbered 14, after V lost 5 bases and J lost 7 bases. This CDR3 has 18 residues. The CDR3 loop is CASSLRDRGLGALGELFF. Here the CDR3 DNA reads TGTGCCAGCAGCCTCCGGGACAGGGGGCTGGGGGCACTCGGGGAGCTGTTTTTT.

The chain has TRBV18 and TRBJ2-7; TRBD2 matches at 10 bases. CDR1 and CDR2 from the germline V gene are KGHSH and LQKENI. The CDR3 extends over 15 amino acids. The junction had 8 bases not matched to a gene; V was cut back by 6 bases and J by 3 bases. CDR3 sequence (DNA): TGTGCCAGCTCCCGAACCTCTAGCGGGGGCTACGAGCAGTACTTC. It encodes CASSRTSSGGYEQYF.

The chain joins TRBV29-1 to TRBJ1-4; a weak D match, TRBD1 (6 bases). The CDR3 contains 15 residues. V dropped 4 bases and J dropped 0 bases, with 12 bases sitting between them. Germline CDR1 and CDR2: SQVTM and ANQGSEA. DNA for the CDR3: TGCAGCGTTGGGACAGCTTCTACAACTAATGAAAAACTGTTTTTT. Protein sequence: CSVGTASTTNEKLFF.

J is TRBJ2-1 and V is TRBV2, with D perhaps matching TRBD1 (6 bases). The CDR3 totals 14 residues. The germline V and J ends were trimmed by 6 bases and 1 base, with 10 bases remaining between them. Germline V lookup: CDR1 SNHLY, CDR2 FYNNEI. CDR3 nucleotides: TGTGCCAGCAGGGTGACAGGATCCTACAATGAGCAGTTCTTC. Amino acids: CASRVTGSYNEQFF.

The chain uses TRBV9 and TRBJ2-7; 8 nucleotides line up with TRBD2. V lost 4 bases to trimming and J lost 1 base; unmatched junction nucleotides: 10. This CDR3 spans 16 amino acids. The germline gives CDR1 SGDLS, CDR2 YYNGEE. CDR3 sequence (DNA): TGTGCCAGCAGCCCATTTAGCGGGGCACGATCCTACGAGCAGTACTTC. Its translation: CASSPFSGARSYEQYF.

This clone was seen a single time. The genes are TRBV19 and TRBJ2-2, with TRBD1 identical over 7 bases. V gave up 3 bases and J gave up 6 bases; unmatched junction bases: 4. The CDR3 is 14 residues long. Germline lookup yields CDR1 LNHDA and CDR2 SQIVND (reference sequence). CDR3 coding DNA: TGTGCCAGTAGTATCCCCGGGACAGCCGGGGAGCTGTTTTTT. This codes for CASSIPGTAGELFF.

The chain uses TRBV7-6 and TRBJ2-3; no definite D call. Between the trimmed V and J ends, which lost 2 bases and 5 bases, there was a span of 5 bases. This CDR3 contains 12 residues. The germline V gene has CDR1 SGHVS and CDR2 FNYEAQ. Written as DNA, the CDR3 is TGTGCCAGCAGCTTATCCGGAGATACGCAGTATTTT. Its translation: CASSLSGDTQYF.

The chain recombines TRBV7-6 with TRBJ2-6; D possibly corresponds to TRBD1 (5 bases). The CDR3 is 16 amino acids. CDR1 and CDR2 (germline): SGHVS, FNYEAQ. V lost 8 bases, J lost 0 bases, and 14 bases lay in between. CDR3 DNA sequence: TGTGCCAGCTCTCCGACAGCAAACTCTGGGGCCAACGTCCTGACTTTC. This sequence encodes CASSPTANSGANVLTF.

A single count supports this clone. The chain uses TRBV19 and TRBJ2-7, with 8 bases matching TRBD1. The germline gives CDR1 LNHDA, CDR2 SQIVND (reference sequence). The CDR3 spans 14 residues. V shed 2 bases, J shed 6 bases, and the junction held 6 bases outside the gene matches. CDR3 residues: CASSIQGASVEQYF. CDR3 bases: TGTGCCAGTAGTATACAGGGGGCGTCGGTCGAGCAGTACTTC. The full variable domain, completed using reference TRBV19 and TRBJ2-7, is DGGITQSPKYLFRKEGQNVTLSCEQNLNHDAMYWYRQDPGQGLRLIYYSQIVNDFQKGDIAEGYSVSREKKESFPLTVTSAQKNPTAFYLCASSIQGASVEQYFGPGTRLTVT.

This chain connects TRBV6-5 to TRBJ1-6; no reliable D call. V was shortened by 6 bases and J by 9 bases, with 15 bases between the two germline ends. The CDR3 length is 14 residues. Germline V lookup: CDR1 MNHEY, CDR2 SVGAGI. CDR3 in amino acids: CASSLSFAGSPLHF. CDR3 nucleotides: TGTGCCAGCAGCCTATCATTCGCAGGTTCACCCCTCCACTTT.

The chain links TRBV6-2 or TRBV6-3 to TRBJ1-6, with D perhaps TRBD1 (6 bases). CDR1 is MNHEY, CDR2 SVGEGT, per germline. The CDR3 covers 16 residues. With 2 bases removed from V and 8 bases from J, the gap between germline ends came to 16 bases. The CDR3 bases are TGTGCCAGCAGTTACCTTCGGTCGGGGGGCGATTCACCCCTCCACTTT. Translating it yields CASSYLRSGGDSPLHF.

The chain employs TRBV10-3 and TRBJ1-2; weak D call: TRBD1 (5 bases). Deletions cut 4 bases from V and 4 bases from J, with 7 bases between. The germline V gene encodes CDR1 ENHRY and CDR2 SYGVKD. The CDR3 loop spans 12 amino acids. The CDR3 reads CAISGGGYGYTF. DNA for the CDR3: TGTGCCATCAGTGGGGGGGGCTATGGCTACACCTTC.

The V gene is TRBV7-8, the J gene TRBJ1-2; D may be TRBD1 (5 bases). This CDR3 comprises 17 residues. The germline V and J ends were trimmed by 3 bases and 6 bases, with 23 bases remaining between them. Looked up from germline, CDR1 is SGHVS and CDR2 is FQNEAQ. CDR3 sequence: CASSFGPGRGGLNGYTF. Here the CDR3 DNA reads TGTGCCAGCAGCTTTGGGCCAGGCCGTGGGGGGTTGAATGGCTACACCTTC.